Each of the 2 T cell receptor beta chains below was sequenced from the same sample in a study of T cells in Graves' hyperthyroidism and ophthalmopathy. The TCR beta CDR3 regions underwent amplification using RNA transcripts as the source. The TCR CDR3 first-round RT-PCR relied on the HTBI primer set. A single record per CDR3 protein comes from TCRdb applying MiXCR to the multiplex PCR reads. The table includes 450,000 to 700,000 distinct CDR3 sequences, around 42% detected once. Sequences were obtained from peripheral blood or thyroid tissue (not recorded which). The receptor set was obtained from an adult woman with Graves' disease, either hyperthyroidism or ophthalmopathy (not recorded which).

The rearrangement joins TRBV2 to TRBJ1-1, with D maybe TRBD1 (6 bases). The CDR3 extends over 15 amino acids. In germline, CDR1 is SNHLY, CDR2 FYNNEI. V dropped 0 bases and J dropped 4 bases, with 12 bases sitting between them. DNA of the CDR3: TGTGCCAGCAGTGAAGCGCGCAGGGGAGGCACTGAAGCTTTCTTT. Protein product: CASSEARRGGTEAFF.

The rearrangement links TRBV29-1 to TRBJ2-7; TRBD2 agrees at 11 bases. There are 14 residues in the CDR3. V lost 6 bases to trimming and J lost 6 bases; unmatched junction nucleotides: 10. CDR1 is SQVTM, CDR2 ANQGSEA, per germline. The CDR3: CSVRGLAGRGEQYF. The CDR3 DNA sequence: TGCAGCGTAAGAGGACTAGCGGGTCGGGGCGAGCAGTACTTC.